This T cell receptor beta chain was identified during a study of T cell changes during pregnancy in multiple sclerosis (dated by TCRdb to between 2017 and 2020). Context from the whole study: The study examined how the T cell repertoire changed over the course of pregnancy in women with multiple sclerosis.

For this chain, trimming is 8 bases at the V end and 7 bases at the J end, and the number of junction bases without a gene match is 12. The CDR3 covers 15 residues, taking in both the cysteine and the phenylalanine. Only the CDR3 part of the read is kept: 45 bases, read in frame from the first base. The germline V gene yields SGHTA for CDR1 and FQGNSA for CDR2. Libraries were made using the immunoSEQ multiplex PCR assay. TCRdb retrieved this table from immuneACCESS and kept in-frame rearrangements only. Not all clones are present; in checked studies, unresolved V genes account for under half, and no reason is known for the remainder. The sample records tens of thousands of clones, around 94% of which are singletons. Jointly, the top ten make up approximately 0.8% of the sample. Of note for this clone: Its cognate antigen has yet to be identified. Base qualities are not at hand, and no much larger clone is one base apart.

This TCR was recovered from a female donor with multiple sclerosis, enrolled in a pregnancy study. Sample: peripheral blood, taken in the third trimester of pregnancy. The sequence joins TRBV7-2 to TRBJ2-7, with 12 bases matching TRBD2. This receptor has the CDR3 CASLPRLAGAVEQYF. The DNA reads as follows: TGTGCCAGCCTCCCCCGACTAGCGGGGGCTGTAGAGCAGTACTTC.